This T cell receptor (beta chain) was recorded in a study of T cells after yellow fever vaccination. Across the whole study: In the case of low-cell-number fractions, SMART-Seq v4 Ultra Low Input was used for preparation. Points from the study as a whole: Primary-vaccination clones mostly resurfaced post-booster (around 95% CD4, more than 80% CD8). Peaking faster, on day 5 versus 15, the secondary response was nonetheless weaker.

V shed 6 bases, J shed 0 bases, and the junction held 1 base outside the gene matches. CDR3 size: 14 residues. Germline values: CDR1 SGHRS, CDR2 YFSETQ. This clonotype occurred many times. The antigen is unknown. In making TCR cDNA, 5'RACE template switching added a universal primer site and UMIs to it. TCRdb independently ran MiXCR on the 5' RACE reads; one entry per CDR3 protein. Of 300,000 to 350,000 distinct CDR3 sequences listed, about 4% are singletons. This rearrangement joins TRBV5-1 to TRBJ2-2; TRBD1 aligns across 8 bases. Here the sequenced sample was PBMCs, taken 5 days after the yellow fever booster vaccination. The TCR was taken from a man younger than 30 who received the YFV17D yellow fever vaccine. This CDR3 is CASMGQANTGELFF. CDR3 nucleotide sequence: TGCGCCAGCATGGGACAGGCGAACACCGGGGAGCTGTTTTTT.